These 31 T cell receptor beta chains came from one sample sequenced in a study of T cells in Graves' hyperthyroidism and ophthalmopathy. Amplification of TCR beta CDR3 regions was performed using RNA transcripts as template. TCR CDR3 underwent first-round RT-PCR with the HTBI primer set. Using its own MiXCR run on the multiplex PCR reads, TCRdb lists one record per CDR3 protein. Of 350,000 to 400,000 distinct CDR3 sequences in the sample, about 20% are singletons; the top ten hold around 4%. The sequenced material came from blood. The receptors shown here come from a woman younger than 30 with Graves' hyperthyroidism.

J is TRBJ1-2 and V is TRBV29-1; 7 bases fit TRBD1. This CDR3 has 14 residues. Germline V gives CDR1 SQVTM, CDR2 ANQGSEA. Trimming removed 2 bases from V and 1 base from J; junction bases left unmatched: 4. In DNA form, the CDR3 reads TGCAGCGTTGAACGGCCAGGGGGTAACTATGGCTACACCTTC. Protein sequence: CSVERPGGNYGYTF.

This clonotype was counted ten times or more. The chain employs TRBV6-5 and TRBJ2-7; 10 bases agree with TRBD1. Trimming cost V 11 bases and J 7 bases; bases outside gene matches: 11. This CDR3 is built from 13 residues. Germline V CDR1 and CDR2: MNHEY, SVGAGI. CDR3 DNA: TGTGCCGCCCAAGCCGGGGACAGGGGTGAGCAGTACTTC. Translated, it gives CAAQAGDRGEQYF.

This clonotype has a count of ten or more. The CDR3 coding sequence is TGTGCCAGCAGCGTAGCTATCGGGGACAGGGTCTACGAGCAGTACTTC. Translating it yields CASSVAIGDRVYEQYF. The chain couples TRBV9 to TRBJ2-7, with TRBD1 matching 9 bases. This CDR3 spans 16 amino acids. V lost 0 bases, J lost 3 bases, and 7 bases stayed unmatched. The germline CDR1 and CDR2 sequences are SGDLS and YYNGEE.

Ten or more counts support this clonotype. The rearrangement uses TRBV15 and TRBJ2-7; 12 bases align to TRBD1. The CDR3 is 16 amino acids. V shed 2 bases, J shed 5 bases, and the junction held 7 bases outside the gene matches. Germline loops: CDR1 LNHNV, CDR2 YYDKDF (reference sequence). CDR3 loop: CATSRYSGTGGDEQYF. CDR3 DNA sequence: TGTGCCACCAGCAGATATTCCGGGACAGGGGGCGACGAGCAGTACTTC.

The sample holds many counts of this clonotype. The CDR3 sequence is CASSLLTLLGYGYTF. The CDR3 DNA reads TGTGCCAGCAGCCTCTTGACCCTCCTCGGCTATGGCTACACCTTC. V usage is TRBV3-1 and J usage is TRBJ1-2, with D unclear. Per the germline V gene, CDR1 is LGHDT and CDR2 is YNNKEL (reference sequence). The CDR3 is 15 residues long. The V end lost 4 bases, the J end lost 4 bases, and 16 bases lay between the germline ends.

This clonotype was detected only a few times. V gene TRBV7-3 combines with J gene TRBJ1-2; 7 positions match TRBD1. Trimming removed 3 bases from V and 5 bases from J; junction bases left unmatched: 3. Germline CDR1 reads SGHTA; CDR2 reads FQGTGA. The CDR3 covers 13 residues. The CDR3 loop reads CASSLGQQYGYTF. The CDR3 coding sequence is TGTGCCAGCAGCTTGGGACAGCAGTATGGCTACACCTTC.

This clonotype was seen many times. The chain couples TRBV12-3 or TRBV12-4 to TRBJ1-2; D ambiguous. Deletions cut 9 bases from V and 8 bases from J, with 13 bases between. This CDR3 contains 11 residues. CDR3 nucleotide sequence: TGTGCCAGTTCCCGGTTCGCGGGCTACACCTTC. Translation gives CASSRFAGYTF.

This clonotype has a count of ten or more. The chain links TRBV29-1 to TRBJ1-1, with D tentatively TRBD1 (6 bases). This CDR3 comprises 15 residues. Germline CDR1 reads SQVTM; CDR2 reads ANQGSEA. Trimming stripped 3 bases from V and 2 bases from J, with 16 bases between. The CDR3, as DNA: TGCAGCGTTGACGGGGGGGCCACGGTAAACACTGAAGCTTTCTTT. It translates to CSVDGGATVNTEAFF.

The table lists this clonotype with many counts. The V and J genes are TRBV7-8 and TRBJ2-5; 8 bases line up with TRBD2. J gave up 3 bases and V 2 bases, and 8 bases lay outside the gene matches. Looked up from germline, CDR1 is SGHVS and CDR2 is FQNEAQ. The CDR3 spans 16 residues. CDR3 protein: CASSLFLGRGEETQYF. CDR3 DNA: TGTGCCAGCAGCTTATTCCTGGGGCGGGGGGAAGAGACCCAGTACTTC.

This clonotype occurred many times. The rearrangement joins TRBV6-2 or TRBV6-3 to TRBJ2-2; unclear D gene. Germline-derived CDR1 and CDR2 are MNHEY and SVGEGT. The germline V and J ends were trimmed by 7 bases and 1 base, with 13 bases remaining between them. This CDR3 contains 15 residues. The DNA for the CDR3 is TGTGCCAGCAAGGCGCGTATATGGAACACCGGGGAGCTGTTTTTT. It translates to CASKARIWNTGELFF.

This clonotype was detected ten times or more. V usage is TRBV7-3 and J usage is TRBJ1-1, with 10 bases matching TRBD1. The CDR3 is made up of 15 amino acids. Germline V gene sequence: CDR1 SGHTA, CDR2 FQGTGA. Trimming removed 2 bases from V and 5 bases from J; junction bases left unmatched: 5. The DNA of the CDR3 is TGTGCCAGCAGCTTATCCGGGACAGGGGATACTGAAGCTTTCTTT. Encoded protein: CASSLSGTGDTEAFF.

This clonotype was recorded at least ten times. J is TRBJ1-1 and V is TRBV5-1; no definite D call. Trimming left V 0 bases short and J 7 bases short, with 13 bases between. CDR3 size: 14 residues. Germline-derived CDR1 and CDR2 are SGHRS and YFSETQ. The CDR3 region has the DNA TGCGCCAGCAGCTTGGTAGTGGCAGCCGATGAAGCTTTCTTT. Translated, it gives CASSLVVAADEAFF.

As regards this clonotype: This may stem from a read error, because a much larger clone lies one nucleotide away. The gene calls are TRBV12-3 or TRBV12-4 and TRBJ1-2; 7 bases line up with TRBD1. The V segment lost 4 bases and the J segment 2 bases; nucleotides outside the gene matches: 10. This CDR3 comprises 16 residues. CDR3 in DNA: TGTGCCAGCAGTTCGAGTATACAGGGGCTGAACTATGGCTACACCTTC. Protein sequence: CASSSSIQGLNYGYTF.

Many counts were recorded for this clonotype. The chain recombines TRBV6-1 with TRBJ1-2; 11 nucleotides align to TRBD1. The CDR3 contains 16 residues. Germline trimming cut 6 bases from V and 1 base from J; bases unmatched to any gene: 7. CDR1 and CDR2 (germline): MNHNS, SASEGT. The CDR3 loop reads CASRTDRGQVNYGYTF. The CDR3 bases are TGTGCCAGCAGGACGGACAGGGGGCAAGTTAACTATGGCTACACCTTC.

The chain uses TRBV18 and TRBJ1-2; no reliable D call. The CDR3 runs 15 residues. Trimming cost V 2 bases and J 8 bases, with 18 bases left between them. Germline V CDR1 and CDR2: KGHSH, LQKENI. CDR3 nucleotide sequence: TGTGCCAGCTCACCAGGGTCGGCGCGAATAGAAGGCTACACCTTC. Amino acid sequence: CASSPGSARIEGYTF.

This chain connects TRBV19 to TRBJ2-7, with unresolved D. This CDR3 comprises 13 residues. V lost 2 bases to trimming and J lost 2 bases, with 7 bases between them. Looked up from germline, CDR1 is LNHDA and CDR2 is SQIVND (reference sequence). The CDR3: CASSIYPTYEQYF. In DNA, the CDR3 is TGTGCCAGTAGTATATACCCTACCTACGAGCAGTACTTC.

Remarks on this clonotype: It may be a read error: a sequence one base away is much more abundant. The V call is TRBV7-9, the J call TRBJ1-1, with D unclear. The CDR3 loop spans 12 amino acids. The germline V gene has CDR1 SEHNR and CDR2 FQNEAQ (reference sequence). CDR3 residues: CASTQAYTEACF. As DNA, the CDR3 is TGTGCCAGCACCCAGGCCTATACTGAAGCTTGCTTT.

In its sample, this clonotype was seen many times. This chain connects TRBV9 to TRBJ1-2; 8 positions agree with TRBD1. The CDR3 runs 14 residues. CDR1 and CDR2 from the germline V gene are SGDLS and YYNGEE. The J segment lost 5 bases and the V segment lost 0 bases, leaving 3 bases of the junction unmatched. CDR3 bases: TGTGCCAGCAGCGTAGGCAGGGGGCAATATGGCTACACCTTC. Protein: CASSVGRGQYGYTF.

This clonotype was seen repeatedly, ten times or more. The chain links TRBV20-1 to TRBJ2-7; 10 bases match TRBD1. After removal of 7 bases from V and 11 bases from J, the junction contained 14 bases not matched to a gene. The CDR3 is made up of 13 amino acids. Germline V CDR1 and CDR2: DFQATT, SNEGSKA (reference sequence). CDR3 protein: CSDPRGQGQREYF. CDR3 nucleotide sequence: TGCAGTGACCCCCGGGGACAGGGGCAGAGAGAGTACTTC.

This clonotype was picked up many times. The chain is built from TRBV12-3 or TRBV12-4 and TRBJ2-7; D perhaps matches TRBD1 (5 bases). The CDR3 has 13 amino acids. With 5 bases removed from V and 3 bases from J, the gap between germline ends came to 11 bases. This CDR3 is CASSPRQFYEQYF. The CDR3 nucleotides are TGTGCCAGCAGTCCCCGACAGTTCTACGAGCAGTACTTC.

With respect to this clonotype: A read error is likely, as this CDR3 ends without the conserved phenylalanine or tryptophan. The chain has TRBV7-6 and TRBJ1-2; D is ambiguous. This CDR3 has 14 amino acids. Trimming removed 1 base from V and 4 bases from J, with 10 bases in between. Germline CDR1 and CDR2: SGHVS and FNYEAQ. The CDR3 reads CASSLGTGSYGYTC. The DNA for the CDR3 is TGTGCCAGCAGCTTAGGTACGGGGAGCTATGGCTACACCTGC.

There are many counts of this clonotype. V is TRBV6-4 and J is TRBJ1-2, with no clear D. The V gene's germline CDR1 is MRHNA and CDR2 SNTAGT. CDR3 length: 13 residues. V was clipped by 0 bases and J by 10 bases, with 12 bases between them. The CDR3 coding sequence is TGTGCCAGCAGTGACTCCATCGGCGGAGTCTACACCTTC. Protein: CASSDSIGGVYTF.

This clonotype showed up many times. This chain links TRBV28 with TRBJ2-7; 9 nucleotides agree with TRBD1. The CDR3 is made up of 13 amino acids. The V gene's germline CDR1 is MDHEN and CDR2 SYDVKM. V dropped 5 bases and J dropped 12; count of bases not matched to a gene: 11. DNA of the CDR3: TGTGCCAGCAGTCCAGGGACAGGGCCCTTTAGGTACTTC. This sequence encodes CASSPGTGPFRYF. The variable domain in full, completed from reference TRBV28 and TRBJ2-7, reads DVKVTQSSRYLVKRTGEKVFLECVQDMDHENMFWYRQDPGLGLRLIYFSYDVKMKEKGDIPEGYSVSREKKERFSLILESASTNQTSMYLCASSPGTGPFRYFGPGTRLTVT.

This clonotype was detected ten times or more. CDR3: CSAPRGNYGYTF. CDR3 nucleotides: TGCAGTGCTCCACGGGGTAACTATGGCTACACCTTC. The chain employs TRBV20-1 and TRBJ1-2; D ambiguous. This CDR3 region has 12 residues. Trimming took 5 bases from V and 1 from J, leaving 8 bases between them. CDR1 is DFQATT, CDR2 SNEGSKA, per germline (reference sequence).

This clonotype was counted many times. The V and J genes are TRBV3-1 and TRBJ2-5; TRBD2 aligns across 11 bases. From germline, CDR1 is LGHDT and CDR2 YNNKEL (reference sequence). With V trimmed by 4 bases and J by 4 bases, 8 bases remained unmatched. The CDR3 has 16 amino acids. CDR3: CASSPRLAGGGETQYF. The CDR3 DNA reads as TGTGCCAGCAGCCCCCGGCTAGCGGGGGGCGGAGAGACCCAGTACTTC.

In its sample, this clonotype was seen many times. The rearrangement joins TRBV20-1 to TRBJ2-5, with 12 positions matching TRBD2. The ends lost 5 bases at V and 2 bases at J; junction bases unmatched: 12. Per the germline V gene, CDR1 is DFQATT and CDR2 is SNEGSKA (reference sequence). The CDR3 sequence is 17 residues long. DNA of the CDR3: TGCAGTGCTCGAGTTTCTGCTAGCGGGGGGGCTCAAGAGACCCAGTACTTC. It translates to CSARVSASGGAQETQYF.

The gene calls are TRBV20-1 and TRBJ1-1; D may be TRBD1 (6 bases). The V and J ends lost 7 bases and 6 bases respectively, with 15 bases between them. The germline V gene encodes CDR1 DFQATT and CDR2 SNEGSKA (reference sequence). The CDR3 loop spans 12 amino acids. The CDR3 bases are TGCAGTGTTAACCAAGGGGGTCCTGAAGCTTTCTTT. Protein sequence: CSVNQGGPEAFF.

The chain uses TRBV19 and TRBJ1-2; tentatively, D is TRBD1 (5 bases). Germline CDR1 reads LNHDA; CDR2 reads SQIVND (reference sequence). Between the trimmed V and J ends, which lost 2 bases and 4 bases, there was a span of 8 bases. This CDR3 has 13 amino acids. The CDR3 protein is CASSIQGGYGYTF. For the CDR3, the DNA is TGTGCCAGTAGTATACAGGGAGGCTATGGCTACACCTTC. The full variable domain, its missing parts supplied by reference TRBV19 and TRBJ1-2, is DGGITQSPKYLFRKEGQNVTLSCEQNLNHDAMYWYRQDPGQGLRLIYYSQIVNDFQKGDIAEGYSVSREKKESFPLTVTSAQKNPTAFYLCASSIQGGYGYTFGSGTRLTVV.

This clonotype was seen just once. The V call is TRBV19, the J call TRBJ2-7; D is ambiguous. Between the trimmed V and J ends, which lost 0 bases and 3 bases, there was a span of 12 bases. The CDR3 is 15 amino acids. From germline, CDR1 is LNHDA and CDR2 SQIVND (reference sequence). The chain's CDR3 is CASSIDSRTGYEQYF. The CDR3 bases are TGTGCCAGTAGTATAGATTCTCGGACGGGCTACGAGCAGTACTTC.

This clonotype has ten or more counts. This chain links TRBV5-6 with TRBJ2-2; D remains ambiguous. The CDR3 loop spans 13 amino acids. Germline V CDR1 and CDR2: SGHDT, YYEEEE. The V and J ends lost 4 bases and 1 base respectively, with 5 bases between them. The CDR3 is CASSHRNTGELFF. For the CDR3, the DNA is TGTGCCAGCAGCCACAGGAACACCGGGGAGCTGTTTTTT.

This clonotype has at least ten counts. The chain links TRBV7-2 to TRBJ2-5; the D is unclear. The V gene's germline CDR1 is SGHTA and CDR2 FQGNSA. The CDR3 totals 13 residues. V gave up 5 bases and J gave up 7 bases, with 14 bases separating them. Here the CDR3 reads CASSPRRSGTQYF. CDR3 nucleotide sequence: TGTGCCAGCAGCCCCCGCCGGTCAGGGACCCAGTACTTC.